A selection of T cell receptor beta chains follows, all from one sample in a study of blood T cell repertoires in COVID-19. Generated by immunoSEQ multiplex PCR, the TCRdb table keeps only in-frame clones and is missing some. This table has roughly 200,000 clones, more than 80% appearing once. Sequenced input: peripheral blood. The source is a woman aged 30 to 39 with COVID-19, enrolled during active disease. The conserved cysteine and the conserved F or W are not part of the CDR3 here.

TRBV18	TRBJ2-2	ASSSTQGTSYTGELF
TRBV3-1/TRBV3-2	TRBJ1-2	ASSQGHQGLNYGYT
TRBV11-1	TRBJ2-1	ASSPARGGGQF
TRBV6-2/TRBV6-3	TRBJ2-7	ASSSSLGTVQPYEQY
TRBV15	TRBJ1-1	ATSRDLGGNTEAF
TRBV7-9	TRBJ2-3	ASSFGTLHTDTQY
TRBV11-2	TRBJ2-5	ASSSRTSGSGIMETQY
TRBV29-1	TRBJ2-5	SVVDRVGETQY
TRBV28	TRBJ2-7	ASSWAQGAAYAQY
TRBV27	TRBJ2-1	ASRTLRGKFDEQF
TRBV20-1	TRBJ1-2	SASIPPGYT
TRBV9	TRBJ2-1	ASSPPGIAGYNEQF
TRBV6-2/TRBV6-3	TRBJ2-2	ASSPRTGELF
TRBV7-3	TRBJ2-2	ASSPGGTGELF
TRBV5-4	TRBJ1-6	ASSLADRGNSPLH
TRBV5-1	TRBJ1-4	ASSLVPGQGYEKLF
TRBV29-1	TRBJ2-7	SVGNLRKSSYEQY
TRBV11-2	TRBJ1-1	ASSLVGGDLLRTEAF
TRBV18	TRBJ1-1	ASSEGQNTEAF
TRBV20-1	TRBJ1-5	SASPRDQPQH
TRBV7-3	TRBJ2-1	ASSPAGGDEQF